This TCR beta chain was retrieved from a study of CD8+CD57+ T cells in acquired aplastic anemia. This clonotype came up a few times. The CDR3 sequence is 17 residues long. Germline values: CDR1 DFQATT, CDR2 SNEGSKA (reference sequence). Trimming removed 0 bases from V and 8 bases from J; junction bases left unmatched: 8. TCR beta VDJ and CDR3 were profiled, and genomic DNA was the template. TCRdb used MiXCR to reprocess the reads, holding one entry per CDR3 protein. The sample shows 150,000 to 200,000 distinct CDR3 sequences, around 48% of them seen only once. Patients who underwent sequencing had shown CD8+CD57+ cell expansion by flow cytometry.

This sequence joins TRBV20-1 and TRBJ2-1; 15 nucleotides line up with TRBD2. The receptor comes from a human donor with aplastic anemia. Sequences were obtained from sorted CD4+, CD8+, or CD8+CD57+ T cells (not recorded which) from PBMCs. Written as DNA, the CDR3 is TGCAGTGCTAGAGAGAGGACTAGCGGGGGGGATTACGATGAGCAGTTCTTC. The encoded protein is CSARERTSGGDYDEQFF.